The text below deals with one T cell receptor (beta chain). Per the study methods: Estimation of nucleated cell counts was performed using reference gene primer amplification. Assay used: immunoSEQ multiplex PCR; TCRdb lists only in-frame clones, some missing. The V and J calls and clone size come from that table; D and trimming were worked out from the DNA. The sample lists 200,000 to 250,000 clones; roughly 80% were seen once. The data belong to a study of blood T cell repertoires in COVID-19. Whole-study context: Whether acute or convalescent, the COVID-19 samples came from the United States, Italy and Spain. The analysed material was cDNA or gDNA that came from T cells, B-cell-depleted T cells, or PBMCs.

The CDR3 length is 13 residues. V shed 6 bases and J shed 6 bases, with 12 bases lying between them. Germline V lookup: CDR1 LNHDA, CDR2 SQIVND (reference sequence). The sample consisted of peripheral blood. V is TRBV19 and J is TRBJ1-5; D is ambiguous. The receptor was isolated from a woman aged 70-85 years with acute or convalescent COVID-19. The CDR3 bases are TGTGCCAGTAGAGCCCAGGTCAGTCAGCCCCAGCATTTT. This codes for CASRAQVSQPQHF.